A single sample is the source of the 28 T cell receptor beta chains below, sequenced in a study of blood T cell repertoires in COVID-19. Data came from immunoSEQ multiplex PCR; TCRdb stores just in-frame clones and leaves some out. Of about 66,000 clones listed, around 80% are singletons. Material for sequencing was peripheral blood. The source is a human donor in a cohort sampled during active COVID-19.

The gene calls are TRBV6-5 and TRBJ1-1; the D is unclear. V gave up 10 bases and J gave up 5 bases, with 17 bases separating them. The CDR3 length is 13 residues. Germline V gene data show CDR1 as MNHEY and CDR2 as SVGAGI. The CDR3 reads CATRPSAGTEAFF. The CDR3 nucleotides are TGTGCCACTCGACCCAGCGCCGGGACTGAAGCTTTCTTT.

The rearrangement uses TRBV15 and TRBJ2-1, with 14 bases matching TRBD2. V shed 1 base and J 6 bases; nucleotides not matched to a gene: 23. The CDR3 contains 23 residues. The germline gives CDR1 LNHNV, CDR2 YYDKDF (reference sequence). CDR3 nucleotide sequence: TGTGCCACCAGCAGAGGAGGAGGGCGGGCTGGACTAGCGGGAGGCCAATTCATCAATGAGCAGTTCTTC. Protein: CATSRGGGRAGLAGGQFINEQFF.

V usage is TRBV30 and J usage is TRBJ1-4, with unresolved D. CDR1 and CDR2 (germline): GTSNPN, SVGIG (reference sequence). The germline V and J ends were trimmed by 4 bases and 2 bases, with 11 bases remaining between them. The CDR3 length is 14 residues. CDR3 in amino acids: CAWTPVLTNEKLFF. The DNA for the CDR3 is TGTGCCTGGACCCCGGTCCTCACTAATGAAAAACTGTTTTTT. Complete variable domain (other parts from reference TRBV30 and TRBJ1-4): SQTIHQWPATLVQPVGSPLSLECTVEGTSNPNLYWYRQAAGRGLQLLFYSVGIGQISSEVPQNLSASRPQDRQFILSSKKLLLSDSGFYLCAWTPVLTNEKLFFGSGTQLSVL.

The rearrangement links TRBV28 to TRBJ1-2; no firm D call. Germline CDR1 is MDHEN and CDR2 is SYDVKM. The CDR3 contains 13 residues. V shed 2 bases and J shed 8 bases, with 12 bases lying between them. CDR3 loop: CASSLQRYQGYTF. The CDR3 DNA is TGTGCCAGCAGTTTACAGAGGTATCAAGGCTACACCTTC.

The CDR3 DNA sequence: TGTGCCAGCAGCCCCGGAGCTGCGAATGAAAAACTGTTTTTT. Its translation: CASSPGAANEKLFF. J is TRBJ1-4 and V is TRBV7-2; D unclear. The CDR3 sequence is 14 residues long. In germline, CDR1 is SGHTA, CDR2 FQGNSA. V lost 5 bases to trimming and J lost 5 bases, with 12 bases between them.

This clone was seen a single time. V and J are TRBV5-5 and TRBJ2-7; 8 bases line up with TRBD1. This CDR3 contains 15 residues. Germline CDR1 reads SGHKS; CDR2 reads YYEKEE (reference sequence). V trimming: 4 bases; J trimming: 2 bases; junction bases outside the gene matches: 8. The CDR3 sequence: CASSPGGSPTYEQYF. The CDR3 nucleotides are TGTGCCAGCAGCCCAGGGGGCTCTCCTACCTACGAGCAGTACTTC. Filled out from reference TRBV5-5 and TRBJ2-7, the complete variable domain reads DAGVTQSPTHLIKTRGQQVTLRCSPISGHKSVSWYQQVLGQGPQFIFQYYEKEERGRGNFPDRFSARQFPNYSSELNVNALLLGDSALYLCASSPGGSPTYEQYFGPGTRLTVT.

In DNA, the CDR3 is TGTGCCAGCATCGGACAGGGGGACTCCTACGAGCAGTACTTC. Translation: CASIGQGDSYEQYF. The chain joins TRBV2 to TRBJ2-7; 10 nucleotides align to TRBD1. CDR1 and CDR2 (germline): SNHLY, FYNNEI. V was clipped by 7 bases and J by 0 bases; unmatched bases: 3. This CDR3 comprises 14 residues.

The rearrangement joins TRBV7-6 to TRBJ2-5; 8 bases are shared with TRBD2. V lost 5 bases and J lost 5; bases outside the gene matches: 16. The CDR3 contains 17 residues. Germline V gives CDR1 SGHVS, CDR2 FNYEAQ. The CDR3 here is CASSPKTGAGGAETQYF. The CDR3 DNA sequence: TGTGCCAGCAGCCCCAAGACGGGCGCGGGAGGAGCTGAGACCCAGTACTTC.

The chain links TRBV29-1 to TRBJ2-6; tentative D call: TRBD2 (7 bases). V lost 1 base and J 4 bases, leaving 14 bases between the germline ends. The CDR3 covers 16 residues. Germline V gene sequence: CDR1 SQVTM, CDR2 ANQGSEA. CDR3 nucleotide sequence: TGCAGCGTTGAAGGGGAGGGGGTGCGAGGGGCCAACGTCCTGACTTTC. The encoded protein is CSVEGEGVRGANVLTF.

The V and J genes are TRBV7-3 and TRBJ2-6; TRBD1 aligns across 7 bases. From germline, CDR1 is SGHTA and CDR2 FQGTGA. The ends lost 2 bases at V and 4 bases at J; junction bases unmatched: 20. CDR3 length equals 21 residues. CDR3 sequence: CASSLVARGSSVDSGANVLTF. The DNA for the CDR3 is TGTGCCAGCAGCTTAGTGGCCAGGGGGTCCTCGGTGGACTCCGGGGCCAACGTCCTGACTTTC.

V gene TRBV5-1 combines with J gene TRBJ2-6, with 7 bases aligning to TRBD1. The V gene's germline CDR1 is SGHRS and CDR2 YFSETQ. V trimming: 2 bases; J trimming: 2 bases; junction bases outside the gene matches: 7. The CDR3 length is 17 residues. The CDR3 sequence is CASSLSPTGTGANVLTF. The CDR3 nucleotides read TGCGCCAGCAGCTTAAGTCCGACAGGGACTGGGGCCAACGTCCTGACTTTC.

The genes are TRBV28 and TRBJ2-7, with TRBD1 identical over 9 bases. V lost 6 bases to trimming and J lost 1 base; unmatched junction nucleotides: 13. CDR3 size: 17 residues. The germline V gene encodes CDR1 MDHEN and CDR2 SYDVKM. The CDR3 region is CASRGGLGTGRSYEQYF. In DNA form, the CDR3 reads TGTGCCAGCAGGGGCGGCTTAGGGACAGGGAGGTCCTACGAGCAGTACTTC.

Here the CDR3 reads CAWATGNQETQYF. The CDR3 coding sequence is TGTGCCTGGGCCACAGGGAACCAAGAGACCCAGTACTTC. The chain recombines TRBV30 with TRBJ2-5, with D tentatively TRBD1 (6 bases). CDR3 size: 13 residues. The V end was cut by 5 bases, the J end by 0 bases, with 10 bases between. Germline loops: CDR1 GTSNPN, CDR2 SVGIG (reference sequence).

CDR3 protein: CASSLALGEGQYF. CDR3 coding DNA: TGTGCCAGCAGCTTAGCATTGGGAGAGGGGCAGTACTTC. V gene TRBV7-2 combines with J gene TRBJ2-7; maybe TRBD2 (5 bases). CDR3 length: 13 residues. V was clipped by 0 bases and J by 9 bases, with 12 bases between them. The germline V gene encodes CDR1 SGHTA and CDR2 FQGNSA. Full variable domain (missing parts from reference TRBV7-2 and TRBJ2-7): GAGVSQSPSNKVTEKGKDVELRCDPISGHTALYWYRQSLGQGLEFLIYFQGNSAPDKSGLPSDRFSAERTGGSVSTLTIQRTQQEDSAVYLCASSLALGEGQYFGPGTRLTVT.

The rearrangement links TRBV5-6 to TRBJ2-6, with D possibly TRBD2 on 5 matching bases. The CDR3 length is 17 residues. Germline V CDR1 and CDR2: SGHDT, YYEEEE. V was clipped by 0 bases and J by 2 bases, with 12 bases between them. CDR3 coding DNA: TGTGCCAGCAGCTTGGAGCAAGGACTTGCTGGGGCCAACGTCCTGACTTTC. This translates into CASSLEQGLAGANVLTF.

The chain carries TRBV28 and TRBJ2-7, with 11 positions matching TRBD2. The CDR3 length is 13 residues. CDR1 and CDR2 (germline): MDHEN, SYDVKM. V lost 10 bases, J lost 4 bases, and 6 bases stayed unmatched. CDR3 in amino acids: CATELAGEYEQYF. The CDR3 region has the DNA TGTGCCACCGAACTAGCGGGAGAGTACGAGCAGTACTTC. Together with reference TRBV28 and TRBJ2-7, the CDR3 gives the full variable domain: DVKVTQSSRYLVKRTGEKVFLECVQDMDHENMFWYRQDPGLGLRLIYFSYDVKMKEKGDIPEGYSVSREKKERFSLILESASTNQTSMYLCATELAGEYEQYFGPGTRLTVT.

The CDR3 sequence: CASSLNPPGTGGYEQYF. Written as DNA, the CDR3 is TGTGCCAGCAGTTTAAACCCCCCCGGGACAGGGGGCTACGAGCAGTACTTC. This chain links TRBV27 with TRBJ2-7, with TRBD1 identical over 11 bases. CDR3 size: 17 residues. Trimming cost V 2 bases and J 3 bases; bases outside gene matches: 9. Germline assignment: CDR1 MNHEY and CDR2 SMNVEV (reference sequence).

The genes are TRBV5-5 and TRBJ1-4; no firm D call. With 0 bases removed from V and 0 bases from J, the gap between germline ends came to 6 bases. This CDR3 spans 15 amino acids. Per germline, CDR1 SGHKS and CDR2 YYEKEE (reference sequence). The CDR3 protein is CASSLGHATNEKLFF. The CDR3 DNA reads as TGTGCCAGCAGCTTGGGACATGCAACTAATGAAAAACTGTTTTTT.

The CDR3 DNA is TGTGCCAGCAGTTCCATCCGGGACTCCGGGAGGGAGACCCAGTACTTC. As protein: CASSSIRDSGRETQYF. V is TRBV28 and J is TRBJ2-5; 7 bases map to TRBD2. The CDR3 length is 16 residues. CDR1 is MDHEN, CDR2 SYDVKM, per germline. V lost 4 bases and J lost 5; bases outside the gene matches: 13.

J is TRBJ1-4 and V is TRBV4-2, with D tentatively TRBD1 (5 bases). CDR1 and CDR2 from the germline V gene are LGHNA and YNFKEQ. This CDR3 has 17 residues. Trimming stripped 3 bases from V and 3 bases from J, with 17 bases between. The CDR3 nucleotides read TGTGCCAGCAGCCAGGAATTCTCACAGGCTTCTAATGAAAAACTGTTTTTT. This codes for CASSQEFSQASNEKLFF.

This clone was seen at least ten times. The chain uses TRBV28 and TRBJ1-1, with 8 positions matching TRBD1. Germline V gene sequence: CDR1 MDHEN, CDR2 SYDVKM. Trimming at V came to 6 bases and at J to 5 bases, leaving 14 bases not matched to a gene. CDR3 length equals 16 residues. In nucleotides, the CDR3 is TGTGCCAGCAGCCTTCCCCGGGACAGGTTGTGGACTGAAGCTTTCTTT. Translation gives CASSLPRDRLWTEAFF.

The chain combines TRBV3-1 (or the pseudogene TRBV3-2) with TRBJ2-7, with a weak D call TRBD2 (6 bases). Trimming removed 1 base from V and 0 bases from J, with 10 bases in between. Germline lookup yields CDR1 LGHDT and CDR2 YNNKEL (reference sequence). The CDR3 contains 15 residues. The CDR3 protein is CASSQVGGFSYEQYF. CDR3 DNA sequence: TGTGCCAGCAGCCAAGTGGGAGGATTCTCCTACGAGCAGTACTTC.

The rearrangement uses TRBV27 and TRBJ2-6; D gene uncertain. The germline CDR1 and CDR2 sequences are MNHEY and SMNVEV (reference sequence). The CDR3 runs to 16 residues. V dropped 4 bases and J dropped 0 bases, with 10 bases sitting between them. The DNA for the CDR3 is TGTGCCAGCAGTTCGGTGTATCACTCTGGGGCCAACGTCCTGACTTTC. Translating gives CASSSVYHSGANVLTF.

The chain carries TRBV7-2 and TRBJ2-5; D might be TRBD1 (5 bases). V dropped 2 bases and J dropped 7 bases, with 14 bases sitting between them. This CDR3 region has 14 residues. Germline CDR1 reads SGHTA; CDR2 reads FQGNSA. Here the CDR3 reads CASSLNRPQGTQYF. DNA for the CDR3: TGTGCCAGCAGCTTAAACCGGCCTCAGGGGACCCAGTACTTC.

J is TRBJ1-3 and V is TRBV18; a possible D gene is TRBD1 (6 bases). The CDR3 contains 14 residues. Between the trimmed V and J ends, which lost 8 bases and 0 bases, there was a span of 11 bases. Germline V lookup: CDR1 KGHSH, CDR2 LQKENI. The CDR3 region is CASITGSSGNTIYF. As DNA, the CDR3 is TGTGCCAGCATTACAGGGAGCTCTGGAAACACCATATATTTT.

The chain employs TRBV9 and TRBJ2-5; D is possibly TRBD2 (6 bases). Trimming cost V 4 bases and J 7 bases, with 14 bases left between them. This CDR3 spans 13 amino acids. Per the germline V gene, CDR1 is SGDLS and CDR2 is YYNGEE. CDR3 coding DNA: TGTGCCAGCAGCTCCGGTCCCGGGGGGACCCAGTACTTC. Amino acids: CASSSGPGGTQYF. The full variable domain, its missing parts supplied by reference TRBV9 and TRBJ2-5, is DSGVTQTPKHLITATGQRVTLRCSPRSGDLSVYWYQQSLDQGLQFLIQYYNGEERAKGNILERFSAQQFPDLHSELNLSSLELGDSALYFCASSSGPGGTQYFGPGTRLLVL.

V gene TRBV4-3 combines with J gene TRBJ2-3, with 8 nucleotides matching TRBD2. The germline V gene has CDR1 LGHNA and CDR2 YSLEER. The CDR3 runs 15 residues. V was pared by 1 base and J by 4 bases, with 4 bases of the junction left unmatched. CDR3 bases: TGCGCCAGCAGCCAAGGAATAGCGGGGTCAGATACGCAGTATTTT. Protein product: CASSQGIAGSDTQYF.

The V gene is TRBV10-3, the J gene TRBJ1-5; 9 bases are a match to TRBD1. The CDR3 covers 15 residues. CDR1 is ENHRY, CDR2 SYGVKD, per germline. J gave up 5 bases and V 0 bases, and 2 bases lay outside the gene matches. In DNA form, the CDR3 reads TGTGCCATCAGTGAGTCCACAGGGGGCGATCAGCCCCAGCATTTT. Encoded protein: CAISESTGGDQPQHF.